The T cell receptor beta chain described here comes from a study of shared clonotypes between healthy human individuals. Some clones are missing from TCRdb's copy, which holds only in-frame ones; the method was immunoSEQ multiplex PCR. The data show over a million clones, with approximately 96% seen just once and approximately 1% held by the top ten. The CDR3 has 14 amino acids. From germline, CDR1 is MGHDK and CDR2 SYGVNS. V lost 6 bases, J lost 1 base, and 12 bases lay in between. The sample was naive CD4+ T cells sorted from blood. Documented subset: CD45RA+ positively selected. The chain carries TRBV25-1 and TRBJ1-1, with D maybe TRBD1 (5 bases). This clonotype was obtained from a man aged 25 to 40 in good health. CDR3 coding DNA: TGTGCCAGCAGGGCGTCGGGGGGGAACACTGAAGCTTTCTTT. This translates into CASRASGGNTEAFF.